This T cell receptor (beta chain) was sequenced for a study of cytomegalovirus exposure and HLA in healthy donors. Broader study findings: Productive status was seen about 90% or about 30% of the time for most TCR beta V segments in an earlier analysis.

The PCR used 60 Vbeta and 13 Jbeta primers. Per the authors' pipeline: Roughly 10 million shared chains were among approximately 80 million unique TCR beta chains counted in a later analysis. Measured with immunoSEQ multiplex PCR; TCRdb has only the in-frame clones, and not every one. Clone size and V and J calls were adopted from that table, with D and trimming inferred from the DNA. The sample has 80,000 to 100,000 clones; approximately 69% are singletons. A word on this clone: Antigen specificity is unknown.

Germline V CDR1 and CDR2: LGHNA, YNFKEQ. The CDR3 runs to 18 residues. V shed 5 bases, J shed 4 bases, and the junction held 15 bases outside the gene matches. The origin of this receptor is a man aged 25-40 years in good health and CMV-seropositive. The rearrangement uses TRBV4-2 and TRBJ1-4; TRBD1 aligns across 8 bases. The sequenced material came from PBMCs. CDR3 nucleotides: TGTGCCAGCAGCGCTCTCGGGCAGGGGGCGGGAGTTAATGAAAAACTGTTTTTT. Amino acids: CASSALGQGAGVNEKLFF.